The entry that follows covers one T cell receptor (beta chain) sequence. No antigen is known for it. Germline-derived CDR1 and CDR2 are SGHVS and FQNEAQ. This CDR3 has 16 residues. V lost 1 base and J 0 bases, leaving 10 bases between the germline ends. The time point: pre-sensitization, week 0. Stated treatment: therapeutic diphenylcyclopropenone sensitization with weekly scalp DPC. This specimen belongs to a study of human T cells and chemical hapten exposure. Study background: An area of 2 cm by approximately 2 cm on upper inner arm skin received 2% DPC for sensitization. TCR yields per sample varied mostly from small pooled library volume differences.

MiXCR, run by TCRdb on the RACE reads, gives a single entry per CDR3 protein. Here the sample spans 180,000 or so distinct CDR3 sequences, under 35% being singletons. Study-wide findings and caveats: Because they had alopecia, donors may respond immunologically unlike healthy people.

The clonotype originates from a woman in her 30s with alopecia areata. Some clones in this sample may be carry-over from other donors' samples. Sample: whole blood, taken in connection with sensitization to the hapten diphenylcyclopropenone (DPC). The chain couples TRBV7-8 to TRBJ2-1; D is possibly TRBD2 (5 bases). DNA of the CDR3: TGTGCCAGCAGCTTAGTCCCGGGGAGCTCCTACAATGAGCAGTTCTTC. This codes for CASSLVPGSSYNEQFF.